A selection of T cell receptor beta chains follows, all from one sample in a study of cytomegalovirus exposure and HLA in healthy donors. The repertoire was sequenced with immunoSEQ multiplex PCR; TCRdb's copy has only in-frame clones and lacks some. The sample consists of about 83,000 clones, roughly 79% of them appearing once. Sequencing was carried out using PBMCs. These receptors came from a woman between 25 and 40 years old in good health and CMV-seronegative. The conserved cysteine and the conserved F or W are not part of the CDR3 here.

j_gene | v_gene | CDR3aa
TRBJ2-7 | TRBV2 | ASSMDRSAYEQY
TRBJ2-1 | TRBV19 | ASSIAGTGVYNEQF
TRBJ1-2 | TRBV10-3 | ALTGGQGAYGYT
TRBJ1-5 | TRBV27 | ASSVSSNQPQH
TRBJ1-1 | TRBV6-6 | ASRETGNTEAF
TRBJ2-7 | TRBV4-1 | ASSPGQGAYEQY
TRBJ2-5 | TRBV2 | ASSELGVGETQY
TRBJ2-2 | TRBV5-1 | ASSSLGLAGGANTGELF
TRBJ1-1 | TRBV6-1 | ASSASLSPPEAF
TRBJ1-1 | TRBV6-1 | ASSPRTLGGTEAF
TRBJ1-1 | TRBV6-5 | ASSETGDQTEAF
TRBJ2-7 | TRBV4-1 | ASSYRDRAYEQY
TRBJ2-1 | TRBV9 | ASSARPLGTTSEHNEQF
TRBJ2-1 | TRBV29-1 | SGRRIAGAGNEQF
TRBJ1-5 | TRBV6-1 | ASMLGQGDNQPQH
TRBJ1-4 | TRBV19 | APRREKLF
TRBJ1-5 | TRBV5-1 | ASSVQGDQPQH
TRBJ2-5 | TRBV6-5 | ASTGAGGPGETQY
TRBJ2-7 | TRBV5-1 | ASSLASGRYEQY
TRBJ2-7 | TRBV28 | ASSDIGTGHEQY
TRBJ1-2 | TRBV12-2 | ASRLERIYRRRPANYGYT
TRBJ2-2 | TRBV5-1 | ASSRGTSRTGELF
TRBJ2-2 | TRBV6-1 | ASKQGTNTGELF